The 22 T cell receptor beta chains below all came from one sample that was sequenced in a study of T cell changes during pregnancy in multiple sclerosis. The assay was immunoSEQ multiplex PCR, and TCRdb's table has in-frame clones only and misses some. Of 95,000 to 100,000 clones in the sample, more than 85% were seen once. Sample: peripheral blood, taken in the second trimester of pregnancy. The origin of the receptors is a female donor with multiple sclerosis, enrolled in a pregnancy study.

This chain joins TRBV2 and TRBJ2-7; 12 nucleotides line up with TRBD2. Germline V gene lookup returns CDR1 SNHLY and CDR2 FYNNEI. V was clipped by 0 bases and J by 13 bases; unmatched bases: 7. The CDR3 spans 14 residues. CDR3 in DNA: TGTGCCAGCAGTGAAGCTATGAGGACTAGCGGGGCCTACTTC. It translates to CASSEAMRTSGAYF.

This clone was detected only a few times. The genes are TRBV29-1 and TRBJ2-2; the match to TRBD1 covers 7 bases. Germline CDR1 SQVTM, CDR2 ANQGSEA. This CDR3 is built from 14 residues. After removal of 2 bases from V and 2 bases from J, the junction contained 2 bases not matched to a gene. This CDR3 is CSVERTGNTGELFF. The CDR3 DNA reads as TGCAGCGTTGAACGGACAGGAAACACCGGGGAGCTGTTTTTT.

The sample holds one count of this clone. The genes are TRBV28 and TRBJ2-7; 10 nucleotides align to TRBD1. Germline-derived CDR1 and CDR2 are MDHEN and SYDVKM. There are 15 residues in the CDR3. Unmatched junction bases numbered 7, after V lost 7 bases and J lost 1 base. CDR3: CASNPGTGVSYEQYF. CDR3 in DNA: TGTGCCAGCAACCCTGGGACAGGGGTTTCCTACGAGCAGTACTTC.

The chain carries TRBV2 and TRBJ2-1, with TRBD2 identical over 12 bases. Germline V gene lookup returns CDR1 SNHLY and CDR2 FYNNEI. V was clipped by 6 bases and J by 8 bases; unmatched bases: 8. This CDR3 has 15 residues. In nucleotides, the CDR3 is TGTGCCAGCAGCGCGACTAGCGGGAGAAGCTATGAGCAGTTCTTC. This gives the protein CASSATSGRSYEQFF.

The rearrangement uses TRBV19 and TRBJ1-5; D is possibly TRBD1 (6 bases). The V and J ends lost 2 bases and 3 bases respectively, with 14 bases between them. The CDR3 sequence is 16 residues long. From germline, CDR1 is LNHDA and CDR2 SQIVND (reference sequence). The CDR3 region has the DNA TGTGCCAGTAGTATAAGGAGGACAGTAGACAATCAGCCCCAGCATTTT. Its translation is CASSIRRTVDNQPQHF.

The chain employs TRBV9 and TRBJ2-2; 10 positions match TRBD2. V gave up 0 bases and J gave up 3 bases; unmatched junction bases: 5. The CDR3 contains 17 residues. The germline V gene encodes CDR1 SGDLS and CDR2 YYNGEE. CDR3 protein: CASSVVLAGSDTGELFF. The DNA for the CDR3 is TGTGCCAGCAGCGTAGTACTAGCGGGGTCTGACACCGGGGAGCTGTTTTTT.

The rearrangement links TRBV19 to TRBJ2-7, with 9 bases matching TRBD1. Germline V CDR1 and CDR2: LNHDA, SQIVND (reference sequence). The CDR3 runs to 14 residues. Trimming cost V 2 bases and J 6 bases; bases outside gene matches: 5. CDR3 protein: CASSIRGQGGEQYF. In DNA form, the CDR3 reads TGTGCCAGTAGTATAAGGGGACAGGGAGGCGAGCAGTACTTC. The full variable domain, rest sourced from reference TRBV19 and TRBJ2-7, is DGGITQSPKYLFRKEGQNVTLSCEQNLNHDAMYWYRQDPGQGLRLIYYSQIVNDFQKGDIAEGYSVSREKKESFPLTVTSAQKNPTAFYLCASSIRGQGGEQYFGPGTRLTVT.

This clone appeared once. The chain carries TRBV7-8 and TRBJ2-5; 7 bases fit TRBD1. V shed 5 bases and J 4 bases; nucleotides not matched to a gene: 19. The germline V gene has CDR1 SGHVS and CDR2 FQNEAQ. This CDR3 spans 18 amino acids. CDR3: CASSAGGRGRSFRETQYF. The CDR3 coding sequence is TGTGCCAGCAGCGCAGGGGGTCGTGGCAGAAGCTTCAGAGAGACCCAGTACTTC.

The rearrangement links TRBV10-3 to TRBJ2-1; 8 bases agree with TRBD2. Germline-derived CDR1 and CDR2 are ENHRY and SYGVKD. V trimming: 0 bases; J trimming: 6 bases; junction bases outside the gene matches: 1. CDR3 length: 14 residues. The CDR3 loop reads CAISESGTSNEQFF. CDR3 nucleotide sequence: TGTGCCATCAGTGAGTCCGGGACTAGCAATGAGCAGTTCTTC.

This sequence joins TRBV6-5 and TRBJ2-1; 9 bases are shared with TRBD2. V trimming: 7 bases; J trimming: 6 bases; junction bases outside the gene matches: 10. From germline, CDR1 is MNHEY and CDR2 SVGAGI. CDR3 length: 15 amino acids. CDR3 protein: CASTVLAGAGNEQFF. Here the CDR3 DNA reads TGTGCCAGCACCGTATTAGCGGGAGCGGGCAATGAGCAGTTCTTC.

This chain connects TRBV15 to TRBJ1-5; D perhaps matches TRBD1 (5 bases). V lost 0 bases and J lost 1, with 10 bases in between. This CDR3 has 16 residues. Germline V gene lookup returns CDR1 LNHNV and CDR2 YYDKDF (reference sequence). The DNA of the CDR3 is TGTGCCACCAGCAGAGATCAAGGACAAAGCAATCAGCCCCAGCATTTT. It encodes CATSRDQGQSNQPQHF.

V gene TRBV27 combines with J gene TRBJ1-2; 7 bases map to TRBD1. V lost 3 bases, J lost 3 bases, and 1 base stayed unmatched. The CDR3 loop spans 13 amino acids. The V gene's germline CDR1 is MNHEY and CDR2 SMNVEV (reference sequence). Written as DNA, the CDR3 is TGTGCCAGCAGTTTTCAGGGGGACTATGGCTACACCTTC. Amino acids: CASSFQGDYGYTF.

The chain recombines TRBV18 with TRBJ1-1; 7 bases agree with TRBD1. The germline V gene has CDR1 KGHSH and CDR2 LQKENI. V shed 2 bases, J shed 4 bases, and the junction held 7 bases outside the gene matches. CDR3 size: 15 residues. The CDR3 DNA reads TGTGCCAGCTCACCAAGTACACAGGGGATCACTGAAGCTTTCTTT. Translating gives CASSPSTQGITEAFF.

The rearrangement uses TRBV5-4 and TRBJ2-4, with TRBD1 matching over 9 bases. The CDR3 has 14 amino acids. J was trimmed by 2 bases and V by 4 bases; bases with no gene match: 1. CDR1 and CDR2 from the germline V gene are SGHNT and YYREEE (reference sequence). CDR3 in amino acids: CASSTGGSKNIQYF. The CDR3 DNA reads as TGTGCCAGCAGCACAGGGGGCTCCAAAAACATTCAGTACTTC.

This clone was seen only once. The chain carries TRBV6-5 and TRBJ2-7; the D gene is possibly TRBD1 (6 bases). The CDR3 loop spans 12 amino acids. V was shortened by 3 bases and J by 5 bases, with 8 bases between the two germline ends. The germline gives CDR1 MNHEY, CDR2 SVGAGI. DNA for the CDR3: TGTGCCAGCAGTTATAACAGGGACGAGCAGTACTTC. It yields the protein CASSYNRDEQYF.

The CDR3 sequence is CASRQTVINYGYTF. DNA for the CDR3: TGTGCCAGCAGGCAGACAGTGATTAACTATGGCTACACCTTC. This chain joins TRBV28 and TRBJ1-2; D might be TRBD1 (5 bases). Trimming shortened V by 6 bases and J by 1 base, and 12 bases separated the two germline ends. Germline V gene lookup returns CDR1 MDHEN and CDR2 SYDVKM. This CDR3 is 14 amino acids long.

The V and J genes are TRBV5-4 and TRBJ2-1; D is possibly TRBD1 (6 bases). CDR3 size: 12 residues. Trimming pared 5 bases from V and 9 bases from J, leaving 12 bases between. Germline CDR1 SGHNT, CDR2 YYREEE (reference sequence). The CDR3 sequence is CASRSLGGEQFF. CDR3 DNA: TGTGCCAGCAGGTCTCTAGGGGGTGAGCAGTTCTTC. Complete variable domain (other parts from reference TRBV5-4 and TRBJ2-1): ETGVTQSPTHLIKTRGQQVTLRCSSQSGHNTVSWYQQALGQGPQFIFQYYREEENGRGNFPPRFSGLQFPNYSSELNVNALELDDSALYLCASRSLGGEQFFGPGTRLTVL.

This CDR3 reads CASSGAGFGTGELFF. In nucleotides, the CDR3 is TGTGCCAGCAGCGGTGCAGGGTTTGGGACCGGGGAGCTGTTTTTT. The V gene is TRBV2, the J gene TRBJ2-2; D perhaps matches TRBD1 (5 bases). V gave up 6 bases and J gave up 5 bases, with 16 bases separating them. This CDR3 has 15 residues. The germline gives CDR1 SNHLY, CDR2 FYNNEI. Full variable domain (rest looked up from reference TRBV2 and TRBJ2-2): EPEVTQTPSHQVTQMGQEVILRCVPISNHLYFYWYRQILGQKVEFLVSFYNNEISEKSEIFDDQFSVERPDGSNFTLKIRSTKLEDSAMYFCASSGAGFGTGELFFGEGSRLTVL.

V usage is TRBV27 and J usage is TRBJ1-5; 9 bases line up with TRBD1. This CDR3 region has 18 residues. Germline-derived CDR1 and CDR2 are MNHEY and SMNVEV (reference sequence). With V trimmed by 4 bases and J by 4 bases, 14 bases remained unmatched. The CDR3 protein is CASSSVRTGTGWNQPQHF. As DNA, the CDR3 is TGTGCCAGCAGTTCAGTTCGGACCGGGACAGGGTGGAATCAGCCCCAGCATTTT.

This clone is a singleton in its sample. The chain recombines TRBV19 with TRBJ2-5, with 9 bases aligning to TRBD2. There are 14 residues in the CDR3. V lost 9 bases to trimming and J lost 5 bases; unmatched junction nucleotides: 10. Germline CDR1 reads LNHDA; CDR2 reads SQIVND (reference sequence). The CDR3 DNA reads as TGTGCCAGCTCCCAGGGACTAGCCGCGGAGACCCAGTACTTC. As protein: CASSQGLAAETQYF.

The CDR3 loop is CASSSVGETQYF. The CDR3, as DNA: TGTGCCAGCAGTTCAGTCGGGGAGACCCAGTACTTC. The chain employs TRBV6-1 and TRBJ2-5; no reliable D call. Germline loops: CDR1 MNHNS, CDR2 SASEGT. This CDR3 comprises 12 residues. Trimming stripped 5 bases from V and 5 bases from J, with 9 bases between.

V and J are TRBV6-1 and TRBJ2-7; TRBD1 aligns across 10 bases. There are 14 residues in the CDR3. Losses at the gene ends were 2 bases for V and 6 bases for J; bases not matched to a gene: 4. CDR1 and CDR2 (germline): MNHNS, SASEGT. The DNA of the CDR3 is TGTGCCAGCAGTGAAAGGACAGGGGGAGGCGAGCAGTACTTC. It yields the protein CASSERTGGGEQYF.